The entry below describes one TCR beta chain. Its specificity is not known. The read falls 3 residues short of the CDR3 end, and the missing part is taken from the germline J gene. This entry comes from a study of T cells in women clearing cervical HPV infection. Study outcomes and limitations: Controls had more TRBV6-7 (roughly 0.16%) than cases (approximately 0.11%).

Cervical HPV DNA detected by MY09/MY11 PCR, typed by dot-blot. Some clones are missing from TCRdb's copy, which holds only in-frame ones; the method was immunoSEQ multiplex PCR. The table for this sample gives around 22,000 clones. The V segment lost 4 bases and the J segment 7 bases; nucleotides outside the gene matches: 9. Germline CDR1 and CDR2: SNHLY and FYNNEI. The CDR3 is made up of 15 amino acids. The sequenced material came from blood buffy coat. The chain employs TRBV2 and TRBJ1-2, with 10 bases lining up with TRBD1. This clonotype was obtained from a woman between 18 and 75 years old with a cervical HPV16 infection that either progressed to CIN3+ or cleared (not recorded which). The CDR3 DNA, read in part, is TGTGCCAGCAGTGGTATACGGGACAGGGGATCTGGC. Its translation: CASSGIRDRGSG. The full CDR3 protein reads CASSGIRDRGSGYTF.